Listed here are 8 T cell receptor beta chains from one sample, sequenced in a study of CD8 T cells in Susac syndrome. RNA totalling about 0.45 to 1 ug underwent reverse transcription with random hexamers. One entry per CDR3 protein, called by TCRdb with MiXCR from the immunoSEQ multiplex PCR reads. The repertoire holds 150,000 to 200,000 distinct CDR3 sequences, with 93% as singletons. The sequenced sample consisted of CD4+ T cells from PBMCs. These receptors were taken from a human donor in good health.

The CDR3 DNA sequence: TGCGCCAGCAGAGGTGGAAACACCATATATTTT. Translating it yields CASRGGNTIYF. This rearrangement joins TRBV5-1 to TRBJ1-3, with D unclear. Germline CDR1 is SGHRS and CDR2 is YFSETQ. There are 11 residues in the CDR3. V was cut by 5 bases and J by 3 bases, with 3 bases left in between. Looking up the rest from reference TRBV5-1 and TRBJ1-3 gives the full variable domain: KAGVTQTPRYLIKTRGQQVTLSCSPISGHRSVSWYQQTPGQGLQFLFEYFSETQRNKGNFPGRFSGRQFSNSRSEMNVSTLELGDSALYLCASRGGNTIYFGEGSWLTVV.

The chain employs TRBV29-1 and TRBJ1-1; a possible D gene is TRBD1 (5 bases). Germline V gives CDR1 SQVTM, CDR2 ANQGSEA. Trimming stripped 7 bases from V and 5 bases from J, with 11 bases between. The CDR3 runs 11 residues. CDR3 DNA sequence: TGCAGCGGCGTTCAGGGTACTGAAGCTTTCTTT. Protein sequence: CSGVQGTEAFF.

The chain is built from TRBV7-9 and TRBJ1-4; possible D gene TRBD1, 5 bases. V was cut by 5 bases and J by 6 bases, with 16 bases left in between. Germline assignment: CDR1 SEHNR and CDR2 FQNEAQ (reference sequence). The CDR3 sequence is 15 residues long. The CDR3 nucleotides read TGTGCCAGCAGCCCCGGACACGCGGGTCATGAAAAACTGTTTTTT. This gives the protein CASSPGHAGHEKLFF. The full variable domain, its missing parts supplied by reference TRBV7-9 and TRBJ1-4, is DTGVSQNPRHKITKRGQNVTFRCDPISEHNRLYWYRQTLGQGPEFLTYFQNEAQLEKSRLLSDRFSAERPKGSFSTLEIQRTEQGDSAMYLCASSPGHAGHEKLFFGSGTQLSVL.

This clonotype was seen only a few times. The V and J genes are TRBV5-1 and TRBJ2-2; 7 nucleotides agree with TRBD2. Germline V gene lookup returns CDR1 SGHRS and CDR2 YFSETQ. Trimming removed 5 bases from V and 1 base from J; junction bases left unmatched: 2. The CDR3 covers 14 residues. The CDR3 coding sequence is TGCGCCAGCAGTAGCGGGTTGAACACCGGGGAGCTGTTTTTT. Amino acids: CASSSGLNTGELFF.

The sample holds a few counts of this clonotype. This rearrangement joins TRBV9 to TRBJ2-7, with 8 bases that match TRBD1. Trimming removed 4 bases from V and 6 bases from J; junction bases left unmatched: 6. The CDR3 is made up of 13 amino acids. Germline V gene sequence: CDR1 SGDLS, CDR2 YYNGEE. This CDR3 is CASSFGQGSEQYF. The CDR3 DNA is TGTGCCAGCAGCTTTGGACAGGGTAGCGAGCAGTACTTC.

The chain links TRBV20-1 to TRBJ2-5; D not resolved. The germline V gene encodes CDR1 DFQATT and CDR2 SNEGSKA (reference sequence). The length of the CDR3 is 13 residues. Trimming removed 0 bases at V and 5 bases at J, with 10 bases between. CDR3 sequence: CSARDGKAETQYF. DNA of the CDR3: TGCAGTGCTAGAGACGGCAAGGCTGAGACCCAGTACTTC.

The rearrangement links TRBV5-6 to TRBJ2-6; 7 bases agree with TRBD1. The CDR3 is 16 residues long. The V gene's germline CDR1 is SGHDT and CDR2 YYEEEE. Trimming removed 4 bases from V and 2 bases from J; junction bases left unmatched: 6. This CDR3 is CASSRTDRAGANVLTF. The CDR3 nucleotides are TGTGCCAGCAGCCGCACCGACAGGGCTGGGGCCAACGTCCTGACTTTC.

The chain uses TRBV20-1 and TRBJ2-3, with 9 bases aligning to TRBD1. Germline loops: CDR1 DFQATT, CDR2 SNEGSKA (reference sequence). This CDR3 comprises 15 residues. Unmatched junction bases numbered 9, after V lost 2 bases and J lost 6 bases. The CDR3 DNA reads TGCAGTGCTAGAACCCCGACAGGGGGGTTCGATACGCAGTATTTT. Amino acid sequence: CSARTPTGGFDTQYF.